This TCR beta chain was sequenced during a study of CD8 T cells in ankylosing spondylitis. The study, taken as a whole, reports: A TCR beta motif made of fewer than ten highly homologous variants seemed typical of ankylosing spondylitis blood.

Researchers built TCR beta libraries using quantitative 5'-RACE with molecular barcodes. TCRdb analysed the 5' RACE reads with MiXCR anew, one entry per CDR3 protein. This table holds hundreds of thousands of distinct CDR3 sequences, about 12% found once. On this clonotype itself: The antigen is unknown.

The CDR3 extends over 14 amino acids. Trimming shortened V by 7 bases and J by 0 bases, and 9 bases separated the two germline ends. Germline V gene data show CDR1 as SNHLY and CDR2 as FYNNEI. This TCR derives from a male donor with ankylosing spondylitis. This rearrangement joins TRBV2 to TRBJ2-2; D uncertain. Sequencing was done on a sample of blood, either unsorted or a sorted T cell fraction (not recorded which). The CDR3 bases are TGTGCCAGCAACTTAGTCCCGAACACCGGGGAGCTGTTTTTT. It yields the protein CASNLVPNTGELFF.